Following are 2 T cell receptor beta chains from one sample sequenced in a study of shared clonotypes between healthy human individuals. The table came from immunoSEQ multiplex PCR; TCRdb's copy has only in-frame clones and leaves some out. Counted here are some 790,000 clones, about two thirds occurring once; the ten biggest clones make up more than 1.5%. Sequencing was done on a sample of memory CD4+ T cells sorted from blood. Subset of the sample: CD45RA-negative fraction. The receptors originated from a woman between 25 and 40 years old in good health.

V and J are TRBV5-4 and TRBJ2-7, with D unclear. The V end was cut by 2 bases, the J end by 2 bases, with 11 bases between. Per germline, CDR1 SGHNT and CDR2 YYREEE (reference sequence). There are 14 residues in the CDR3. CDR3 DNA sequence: TGTGCCAGCAGCTTCTCCATAAAGCCCTACGAGCAGTACTTC. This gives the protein CASSFSIKPYEQYF.

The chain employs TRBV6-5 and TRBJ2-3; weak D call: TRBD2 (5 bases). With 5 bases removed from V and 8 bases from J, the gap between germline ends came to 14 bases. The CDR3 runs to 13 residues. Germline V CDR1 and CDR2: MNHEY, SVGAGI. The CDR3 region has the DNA TGTGCCAGCAGTCCGGACGGGGTCGTTACGCAGTATTTT. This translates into CASSPDGVVTQYF.